Following are 24 T cell receptor beta chains from one sample sequenced in a study of siplizumab effects on memory and regulatory T cells. Measured with immunoSEQ multiplex PCR; TCRdb has only the in-frame clones, and not every one. The sample includes some 100,000 clones, roughly 93% of them seen just once. The sequenced material came from non-Treg CD4+ T cells sorted from blood. The receptors come from a human donor in good health.

The genes are TRBV28 and TRBJ1-2; D ambiguous. V was cut by 2 bases and J by 2 bases, with 6 bases left in between. Per germline, CDR1 MDHEN and CDR2 SYDVKM. This CDR3 spans 13 amino acids. The CDR3 protein is CASSLKGNYGYTF. The CDR3 nucleotides read TGTGCCAGCAGTTTAAAGGGAAACTATGGCTACACCTTC.

This rearrangement joins TRBV5-6 to TRBJ2-7; D is unclear. CDR3 size: 13 residues. V shed 2 bases and J shed 0 bases, with 6 bases lying between them. Germline values: CDR1 SGHDT, CDR2 YYEEEE. CDR3: CASSLRSSYEQYF. The CDR3 nucleotides read TGTGCCAGCAGCTTACGAAGCTCCTACGAGCAGTACTTC. Full variable domain (missing parts from reference TRBV5-6 and TRBJ2-7): DAGVTQSPTHLIKTRGQQVTLRCSPKSGHDTVSWYQQALGQGPQFIFQYYEEEERQRGNFPDRFSGHQFPNYSSELNVNALLLGDSALYLCASSLRSSYEQYFGPGTRLTVT.

The rearrangement joins TRBV19 to TRBJ2-2; tentatively, D is TRBD1 or TRBD2 (5 bases each). Per germline, CDR1 LNHDA and CDR2 SQIVND (reference sequence). Trimming stripped 2 bases from V and 4 bases from J, with 20 bases between. The CDR3 runs to 18 residues. CDR3 in amino acids: CASSILGERVRGTGELFF. CDR3 DNA sequence: TGTGCCAGTAGTATATTAGGGGAGAGGGTTCGGGGCACCGGGGAGCTGTTTTTT.

The V call is TRBV6-1, the J call TRBJ2-7; D not certain. This CDR3 spans 14 amino acids. Germline V gene sequence: CDR1 MNHNS, CDR2 SASEGT. The ends were cut back, 7 bases at V and 2 bases at J, with 15 bases in the middle. The CDR3 DNA reads TGTGCCAGCACCATGGATGGGGATCCCTACGAGCAGTACTTC. It yields the protein CASTMDGDPYEQYF.

V usage is TRBV12-5 and J usage is TRBJ1-2; D is unclear. Trimming cost V 0 bases and J 4 bases, with 9 bases left between them. CDR3 size: 14 residues. Per the germline V gene, CDR1 is LGHNT and CDR2 is FRNRAP. The CDR3 bases are TGTGCTAGTGGTTTGGTTAGTAAAGGCTATGGCTACACCTTC. Translation gives CASGLVSKGYGYTF. Full variable domain (missing parts from reference TRBV12-5 and TRBJ1-2): DARVTQTPRHKVTEMGQEVTMRCQPILGHNTVFWYRQTMMQGLELLAYFRNRAPLDDSGMPKDRFSAEMPDATLATLKIQPSEPRDSAVYFCASGLVSKGYGYTFGSGTRLTVV.

On this clone itself: Other nucleotide sequences from this sample produce the same CDR3. The CDR3 loop reads CASSPQETQYF. The CDR3 DNA reads TGTGCCAGCTCACCGCAAGAGACCCAGTACTTC. V is TRBV18 and J is TRBJ2-5; D is undetermined. Trimming cost V 3 bases and J 2 bases, with 1 base left between them. Germline-derived CDR1 and CDR2 are KGHSH and LQKENI. CDR3 length: 11 amino acids. The full variable domain, its missing parts supplied by reference TRBV18 and TRBJ2-5, is NAGVMQNPRHLVRRRGQEARLRCSPMKGHSHVYWYRQLPEEGLKFMVYLQKENIIDESGMPKERFSAEFPKEGPSILRIQQVVRGDSAAYFCASSPQETQYFGPGTRLLVL.

The rearrangement joins TRBV7-3 to TRBJ1-2, with D perhaps TRBD1 (6 bases). Trimming stripped 3 bases from V and 0 bases from J, with 17 bases between. The CDR3 runs to 17 residues. Germline CDR1 reads SGHTA; CDR2 reads FQGTGA. Written as DNA, the CDR3 is TGTGCCAGCAGCTTGGACAGTGTTACCCTATCTAACTATGGCTACACCTTC. As protein: CASSLDSVTLSNYGYTF. Full variable domain (outside the CDR3, taken from reference TRBV7-3 and TRBJ1-2): GAGVSQTPSNKVTEKGKYVELRCDPISGHTALYWYRQSLGQGPEFLIYFQGTGAADDSGLPNDRFFAVRPEGSVSTLKIQRTERGDSAVYLCASSLDSVTLSNYGYTFGSGTRLTVV.

This chain joins TRBV10-2 and TRBJ2-7, with D maybe TRBD1 (6 bases). Germline lookup yields CDR1 WSHSY and CDR2 SAAADI. The CDR3 extends over 11 amino acids. V was clipped by 6 bases and J by 11 bases, with 14 bases between them. The CDR3: CASRLQGSEYF. CDR3 nucleotides: TGCGCCAGCAGGCTACAGGGCTCCGAGTACTTC.

This chain connects TRBV29-1 to TRBJ2-5; D is unresolved. Germline CDR1 reads SQVTM; CDR2 reads ANQGSEA. This CDR3 comprises 14 residues. The V gene lost 2 bases and the J gene lost 3 bases, with 13 bases spanning the gap. CDR3 nucleotide sequence: TGCAGCGTTGAATCTCGGAAAATCAAAGAGACCCAGTACTTC. This gives the protein CSVESRKIKETQYF.

The chain couples TRBV18 to TRBJ1-1; D unclear. This CDR3 region has 13 residues. Trimming removed 2 bases at V and 0 bases at J, with 4 bases between. Germline V gene data show CDR1 as KGHSH and CDR2 as LQKENI. The CDR3 spells CASSPELNTEAFF. The CDR3 nucleotides read TGTGCCAGCTCACCAGAGCTGAACACTGAAGCTTTCTTT.

The chain joins TRBV10-3 to TRBJ1-2, with 12 bases that match TRBD1. CDR3 length equals 15 residues. V was clipped by 6 bases and J by 8 bases; unmatched bases: 10. Germline V lookup: CDR1 ENHRY, CDR2 SYGVKD. DNA for the CDR3: TGTGCCATCAGCTCCGGGACAGGGGGCGCGGGGGGCTACACCTTC. It is translated as CAISSGTGGAGGYTF.

The chain uses TRBV9 and TRBJ2-5; TRBD2 agrees at 11 bases. The ends lost 3 bases at V and 5 bases at J; junction bases unmatched: 12. CDR3 size: 17 residues. CDR1 and CDR2 (germline): SGDLS, YYNGEE. The CDR3 coding sequence is TGTGCCAGCAGCGCCCGCTTTCTAGCGGGGGGTGGTGAGACCCAGTACTTC. Translation gives CASSARFLAGGGETQYF.

The genes are TRBV30 and TRBJ2-5; D ambiguous. V was trimmed by 5 bases and J by 9 bases, leaving 19 bases between them. The CDR3 covers 13 residues. From germline, CDR1 is GTSNPN and CDR2 SVGIG (reference sequence). CDR3 sequence: CAWAPMGISSQYF. The CDR3 bases are TGTGCCTGGGCCCCTATGGGTATTAGCTCCCAGTACTTC.

V gene TRBV4-1 combines with J gene TRBJ2-7; possibly TRBD2 for D (5 bases). V was clipped by 1 base and J by 0 bases, with 13 bases between them. This CDR3 has 16 residues. Germline V gene lookup returns CDR1 MGHRA and CDR2 YSYEKL. The CDR3 loop is CASSQVPGIDSYEQYF. DNA for the CDR3: TGCGCCAGCAGCCAAGTCCCCGGGATCGACTCCTACGAGCAGTACTTC.

The chain links TRBV7-8 to TRBJ2-5, with 8 bases identical to TRBD1. Germline V gene lookup returns CDR1 SGHVS and CDR2 FQNEAQ. The CDR3 consists of 14 residues. With V trimmed by 5 bases and J by 4 bases, 6 bases remained unmatched. The CDR3 nucleotides are TGTGCCAGCAGCCAAACAGGGGGGCGAGAGACCCAGTACTTC. Translating gives CASSQTGGRETQYF.

This chain uses TRBV4-2 with TRBJ2-5; the D gene is possibly TRBD2 (5 bases). The germline V gene encodes CDR1 LGHNA and CDR2 YNFKEQ. V lost 4 bases and J 0 bases, leaving 15 bases between the germline ends. The CDR3 is 16 residues long. The CDR3 DNA reads as TGTGCCAGCAGCCGCTCCGGGGTCGACTACCAAGAGACCCAGTACTTC. Its protein product is CASSRSGVDYQETQYF.

J is TRBJ2-1 and V is TRBV6-6; 9 positions match TRBD1. CDR1 MNHNY and CDR2 SVGAGI come from the germline V gene (reference sequence). CDR3 length equals 14 residues. V lost 5 bases and J lost 5; bases outside the gene matches: 4. The CDR3 sequence is CASSRDRVNNEQFF. DNA of the CDR3: TGTGCCAGCAGTCGGGACAGGGTCAACAATGAGCAGTTCTTC.

This clone showed up just a few times. The chain recombines TRBV6-5 with TRBJ1-5; no reliable D call. CDR1 and CDR2 (germline): MNHEY, SVGAGI. The CDR3 sequence is 14 residues long. Trimming removed 6 bases at V and 4 bases at J, with 13 bases between. The CDR3 here is CASRPRERNQPQHF. In DNA, the CDR3 is TGTGCCAGCAGACCGAGAGAGCGGAATCAGCCCCAGCATTTT.

This chain connects TRBV4-1 to TRBJ1-3; D is uncertain. V was clipped by 10 bases and J by 0 bases, with 13 bases between them. CDR1 MGHRA and CDR2 YSYEKL come from the germline V gene. CDR3 length equals 14 residues. For the CDR3, the DNA is TGCGCCACCCGTCAGACTCACTCTGGAAACACCATATATTTT. Translated, it gives CATRQTHSGNTIYF.

Only one count was recorded for this clone. The chain combines TRBV7-6 with TRBJ2-3; 12 nucleotides line up with TRBD2. The V and J ends lost 7 bases and 0 bases, in that order; junction bases with no gene match: 14. This CDR3 comprises 19 residues. From germline, CDR1 is SGHVS and CDR2 FNYEAQ. The CDR3 region has the DNA TGTGCCAGCACCAGGGGCGCTAGCGGGGGGGCATCTAGCACAGATACGCAGTATTTT. It yields the protein CASTRGASGGASSTDTQYF.

The chain joins TRBV25-1 to TRBJ2-2; D may match TRBD1 or TRBD2 (5 bases each). Germline CDR1 reads MGHDK; CDR2 reads SYGVNS. This CDR3 has 15 residues. V was trimmed by 9 bases and J by 2 bases, leaving 16 bases between them. The CDR3 DNA follows: TGTGCCAGTTCCATGAGGGGTGTAAACACCGGGGAGCTGTTTTTT. Its translation is CASSMRGVNTGELFF.

The chain employs TRBV7-2 and TRBJ2-3; D possibly uses TRBD1 or TRBD2 (5 bases each). Between the trimmed V and J ends, which lost 4 bases and 9 bases, there was a span of 20 bases. CDR3 size: 15 residues. Germline V CDR1 and CDR2: SGHTA, FQGNSA. The CDR3 region is CASSSRTGDRGTQYF. The CDR3 bases are TGTGCCAGCAGCTCGCGGACCGGGGACCGGGGCACGCAGTATTTT.

This chain joins TRBV5-4 and TRBJ1-2; tentative D call: TRBD1 (5 bases). V lost 0 bases, J lost 3 bases, and 9 bases lay in between. This CDR3 comprises 14 residues. Germline loops: CDR1 SGHNT, CDR2 YYREEE (reference sequence). The CDR3 sequence is CASSLGARDYGYTF. The CDR3 DNA follows: TGTGCCAGCAGCTTGGGGGCCAGGGACTATGGCTACACCTTC.

The J gene is TRBJ2-7, the V gene TRBV6-1, with D perhaps matching TRBD1 (6 bases). Trimming removed 2 bases from V and 7 bases from J, with 9 bases in between. Germline V lookup: CDR1 MNHNS, CDR2 SASEGT. CDR3 length: 12 amino acids. The CDR3 bases are TGTGCCAGCAGTGAACTGGGGACAGAGCAGTACTTC. It encodes CASSELGTEQYF.